This T cell receptor beta chain was documented in a study of blood T cell repertoires in COVID-19. The overall study: Samples taken during acute and convalescent COVID-19 were collected in the United States, Italy and Spain. Sources were T cells, B-cell-depleted T cells, or PBMCs; the material itself was cDNA or gDNA.

This clone was counted only a few times. Only in-frame clones appear in the TCRdb table, and some are missing; sequencing was by immunoSEQ multiplex PCR. The sample carries roughly 230,000 clones, approximately 89% recorded once. Germline V gene data show CDR1 as GTSNPN and CDR2 as SVGIG (reference sequence). V lost 1 base, J lost 10 bases, and 14 bases lay in between. The CDR3 runs 13 residues. The chain is built from TRBV30 and TRBJ2-1, with D maybe TRBD2 (5 bases). The sample taken for sequencing was peripheral blood. This sequence was found in a woman aged 40 to 55 who had recovered from COVID-19. The CDR3 region is CAWSETGPGEQFF. The CDR3, as DNA: TGTGCCTGGAGTGAGACCGGGCCGGGGGAGCAGTTCTTC.